Listed below are T cell receptor beta chains from one sample, sequenced in a study of blood T cell repertoires in COVID-19. This table comes from immunoSEQ multiplex PCR, and its TCRdb copy is limited to in-frame clones, with some not included. Altogether about 220,000 clones are present, about 90% being singletons, with the ten largest covering roughly 15%. The material sequenced was PBMCs or T cells enriched from blood (not recorded which). The receptors come from a woman between 50 and 59 years old with acute COVID-19. Each CDR3 is given with its conserved first and last residue. The size entry is marked missing in some rows and otherwise reads once, few, many or a size class.

>NA|TRBV28|TRBJ2-1
CASSEWGVALYNEQFF
>NA|TRBV29-1|TRBJ2-3
CSVAPASTDTQYF
>NA|TRBV9|TRBJ2-1
CASSVGASGSYNEQFF
>NA|TRBV7-2|TRBJ2-2
CASTPPGTSGYTGELFF
>NA|TRBV3-1/TRBV3-2|TRBJ1-6
CASSQGTGESPLHF
>NA|TRBV28|TRBJ1-2
CASSLMSYGYTF
>NA|TRBV6-5|TRBJ2-7
CASSSQGSHEQYF
>NA|TRBV7-3|TRBJ2-1
CASSLTGGTYNEQFF
>few|TRBV6-5|TRBJ1-2
CASSYSRLGARGYTF
>NA|TRBV5-1|TRBJ2-1
CASSLDLAGANNEQFF
>NA|TRBV24-1|TRBJ2-1
CATSDFRGTGLSSSYNEQFF
>once|TRBV27|TRBJ1-6
CASSSGQGAYNSPLHF
>NA|TRBV2|TRBJ2-6
CAGGGRGFAGANVLTF
>NA|TRBV28|TRBJ2-1
CATRRGSRYNEQFF
>NA|TRBV5-1|TRBJ2-1
CASSLARGSGEQFF
>NA|TRBV24-1|TRBJ2-2
CATSDSGSTGELFF
>NA|TRBV19|TRBJ1-5
CASSIGTQAQHF
>NA|TRBV27|TRBJ2-1
CASSPQLAGGYNEQFF
>NA|TRBV7-9|TRBJ1-1
CASSRPFGRGEAFF
>once|TRBV11-2|TRBJ1-2
CASSPGQGMVYGYTF
>NA|TRBV7-2|TRBJ2-7
CASSYQLAGGNEQYF
>once|TRBV7-6|TRBJ1-3
CASSPQGQVSGNTIYF
>NA|TRBV6-6|TRBJ2-3
CASSYSGSGTPDTQYF
>NA|TRBV7-3|TRBJ2-3
CASSLTLAGGTQYF
>once|TRBV19|TRBJ2-7
CASSTGLAVYEQYF
>NA|TRBV19|TRBJ2-7
CASSMVASGMGEQYF
>NA|TRBV11-2|TRBJ2-1
CASSLARLTSYNEQFF
>NA|TRBV6-5|TRBJ1-2
CASSPRPGRVGGYTF
>NA|TRBV30|TRBJ1-6
CALRGGGPLHF